This T cell receptor (beta chain) was sequenced for a study of T cells expressing NK-cell markers. Study-wide context: It was sorted CD3+CD56-NKG2C+, CD3+CD56+NKG2C- and CD3+CD56+NKG2C+ T cells that provided the TCR beta repertoires. Seven sequenced donors out of eight were HCMV-seropositive, one seronegative. General observations from the study: These clonotypes also led the CD3+CD56-NKG2C+ fraction in four donors.

UMIs were included in TCR beta cDNA generated by 5'RACE template switching. TCRdb reprocessed the 5' RACE reads and keeps a single row for each CDR3 protein, giving no DNA. The sample data list fewer than 400,000 distinct CDR3 sequences. Concerning this clonotype: Its specificity is unknown.

This CDR3 is 18 amino acids long. Sequencing was carried out using blood T cells: a sorted CD56 or NKG2C T cell subset, CD4+ or CD8+ T cells, or bulk PBMC T cells (not recorded which). The chain is built from TRBV12-3 or TRBV12-4 and TRBJ2-7; TCRdb calls TRBD2, which cannot be checked without DNA. This receptor was taken from a woman aged 45-65 years in good health. CDR3 sequence: CASSFGLPFSGSSYEQYF.